These T cell receptor beta chains were read from a single sample in a study of neurological immune-mediated disorders. Via MiXCR, TCRdb re-called the 5' RACE reads, giving one row per CDR3 protein. Counted here are around 30,000 distinct CDR3 sequences, almost 2.5% occurring once; the ten biggest clones make up around 2%. The sequencing sample was made of PBMCs. The source of these receptors is a woman aged 50 to 60 with multiple sclerosis. Both conserved end residues are part of each CDR3. A D gene is named only where the DNA matches it firmly. Expanded clones get a size class; other rows say once, few or many, or leave the size out.

TRBV20-1	-	TRBJ2-7	-	TGCAGTGCTAGAGTCTGGGCTGACGAGCAGTACTTC	CSARVWADEQYF
TRBV5-1	TRBD2	TRBJ2-1	many	TGCGCCAGCAGCTTGGAGCGGGGGGTTTACAATGAGCAGTTCTTC	CASSLERGVYNEQFF
TRBV20-1	-	TRBJ2-7	many	TGCAGTGCTCCAAACCCGGACATCTCCTACGAGCAGTACTTC	CSAPNPDISYEQYF
TRBV20-1	TRBD2	TRBJ2-3	many	TGCAGTGCTAGAGGAGGCGGGAGTACAGATACGCAGTATTTT	CSARGGGSTDTQYF
TRBV9	-	TRBJ1-2	many	TGTGCCAGCAGCTCCCCGGGACGGGGTGGCTATGGCTACACCTTC	CASSSPGRGGYGYTF
TRBV20-1	TRBD2	TRBJ2-7	many	TGCAGTGCTAGAGATGCCGGGACTAGCGGCTACGAGCAGTACTTC	CSARDAGTSGYEQYF
TRBV4-1	TRBD1	TRBJ2-1	many	TGCGCCAGCAGCCAAGTTCCTTTGGGACAGGGGGCCTACAATGAGCAGTTCTTC	CASSQVPLGQGAYNEQFF
TRBV29-1	-	TRBJ2-5	many	TGCAGCGTCCTGGCCGGGGTACCGCCGTTGGAGGAGACCCAGTACTTC	CSVLAGVPPLEETQYF
TRBV11-2	TRBD1	TRBJ1-5	many	TGTGCCAGCAGCTCATCACCAATCACAGGGGGCAATCAGCCCCAGAATTTT	CASSSSPITGGNQPQNF
TRBV27	-	TRBJ1-5	-	TGTGCCAGCAGTTTAAATGGAGGCAATCAGCCCCAGCATTTT	CASSLNGGNQPQHF
TRBV30	-	TRBJ2-7	many	TGTGCCTGGATTCGATACGGGTTCCCCTACGAGCAGTACTTC	CAWIRYGFPYEQYF
TRBV3-1	TRBD1	TRBJ2-6	many	TGTGCCAGCAGCCTTAGACAGGGTATTGGGGCCAACGTCCTGACTTTC	CASSLRQGIGANVLTF
TRBV4-3	-	TRBJ2-1	medium-sized	TGCGCCAGCAGCCAAGCTATGGCTTTCTCTTCCTACAATGAGCAGTTCTTC	CASSQAMAFSSYNEQFF
TRBV5-1	TRBD1	TRBJ1-3	many	TGCGCCAGCAGGCAGACAGGGGCTGGAAACACCATATATTTT	CASRQTGAGNTIYF
TRBV10-3	-	TRBJ1-4	medium-sized	TGTGCCATCAGTGGAGGGGGGGCCACTAATGAAAAACTGTTTTTT	CAISGGGATNEKLFF
TRBV20-1	-	TRBJ2-5	many	TGCAGTGCTAGGAGACAGGGAGGCGAGACCCAGTACTTC	CSARRQGGETQYF
TRBV7-9	-	TRBJ2-6	many	TGTGCCAGCAGCTCCCAGGGACGATTGAAGGTCCCTGGGGCCAACGTCCTGACTTTC	CASSSQGRLKVPGANVLTF
TRBV28	-	TRBJ2-1	many	TGTGCCAGCAGTGTGGGGGGTCGAGCCAATGAGCAGTTCTTC	CASSVGGRANEQFF
TRBV4-3	-	TRBJ1-3	many	TGCGCCAGCAGCCAAGGTGGGGACGGACACACCATATATTTT	CASSQGGDGHTIYF
TRBV7-9	-	TRBJ1-6	many	TGTGCCAGCAGCTTAGCGGTCGAGCCCCTCCACTTT	CASSLAVEPLHF
TRBV27	-	TRBJ1-4	few	TGTGCCAGCAGTCTAGGAGCAGGGCGGGAAAAACTGTTTTTT	CASSLGAGREKLFF
TRBV10-3	TRBD1	TRBJ1-5	many	TGTGCCATTAGGGGGCGCGGTCAGCCCCAGCATTTT	CAIRGRGQPQHF
TRBV6-1	TRBD2	TRBJ2-1	-	TGTGCCACCAGGGGACTAGCGATCGATGAGCAGTTCTTC	CATRGLAIDEQFF
TRBV5-6	-	TRBJ2-2	many	TGTGCCAGCAGCTTCGGGGTGCCGGACACCGGGGAGCTGTTTTTT	CASSFGVPDTGELFF
TRBV24-1	-	TRBJ2-1	many	TGTGCCACCAGTGATTCCGGGACTCCATTCTACAATGAGCAGTTCTTC	CATSDSGTPFYNEQFF
TRBV20-1	-	TRBJ2-2	-	TGCAGTGCTATAGATGGACAGTCGACGGGCACCGGGGAGCTGTTTTTT	CSAIDGQSTGTGELFF
TRBV2	-	TRBJ2-7	many	TGTGCCAGCAGTTGGGACAGCCGAACGGGGGGCTACGAGCAGTACTTC	CASSWDSRTGGYEQYF